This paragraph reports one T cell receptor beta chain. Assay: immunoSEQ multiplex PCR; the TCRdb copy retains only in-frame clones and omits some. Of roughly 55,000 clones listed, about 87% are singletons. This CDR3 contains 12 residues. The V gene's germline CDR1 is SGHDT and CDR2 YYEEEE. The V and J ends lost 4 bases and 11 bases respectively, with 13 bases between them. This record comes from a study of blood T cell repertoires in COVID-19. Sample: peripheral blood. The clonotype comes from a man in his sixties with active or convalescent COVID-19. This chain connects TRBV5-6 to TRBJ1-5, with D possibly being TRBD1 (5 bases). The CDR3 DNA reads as TGTGCCAGCAGCCAGGGACTCCGGGCCCAGCATTTT. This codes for CASSQGLRAQHF.